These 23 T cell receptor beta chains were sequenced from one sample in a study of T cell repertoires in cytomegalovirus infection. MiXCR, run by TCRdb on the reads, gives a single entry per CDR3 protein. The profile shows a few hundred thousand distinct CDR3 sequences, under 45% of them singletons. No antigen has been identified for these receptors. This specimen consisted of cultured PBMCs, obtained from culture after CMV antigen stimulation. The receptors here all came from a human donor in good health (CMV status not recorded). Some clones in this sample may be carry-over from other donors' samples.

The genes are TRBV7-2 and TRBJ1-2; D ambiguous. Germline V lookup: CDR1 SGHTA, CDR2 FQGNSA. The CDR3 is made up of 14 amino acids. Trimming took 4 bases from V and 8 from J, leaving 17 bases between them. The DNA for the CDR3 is TGTGCCAGCAGCTCCCTTGGAAGGGTGGGCGGCTACACCTTC. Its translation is CASSSLGRVGGYTF.

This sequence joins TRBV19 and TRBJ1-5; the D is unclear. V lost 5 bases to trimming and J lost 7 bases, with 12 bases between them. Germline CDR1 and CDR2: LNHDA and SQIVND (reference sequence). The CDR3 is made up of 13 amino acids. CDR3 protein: CASSLTEEQPQHF. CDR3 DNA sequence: TGTGCCAGTAGTCTCACCGAGGAACAGCCCCAGCATTTT.

The CDR3 loop reads CAHSRQGQETQYF. CDR3 nucleotide sequence: TGTGCCCACTCCAGGCAGGGCCAAGAGACCCAGTACTTC. This rearrangement joins TRBV28 to TRBJ2-5; a possible D gene is TRBD1 (5 bases). This CDR3 has 13 residues. The germline V and J ends were trimmed by 11 bases and 1 base, with 14 bases remaining between them. Germline V gives CDR1 MDHEN, CDR2 SYDVKM.

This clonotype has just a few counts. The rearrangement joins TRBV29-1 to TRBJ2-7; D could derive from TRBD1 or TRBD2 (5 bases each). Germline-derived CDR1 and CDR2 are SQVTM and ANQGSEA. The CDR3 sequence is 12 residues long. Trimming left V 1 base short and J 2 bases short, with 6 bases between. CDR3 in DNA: TGCAGCGTTGAAGGGGGACCCTACGAGCAGTACTTC. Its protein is CSVEGGPYEQYF.

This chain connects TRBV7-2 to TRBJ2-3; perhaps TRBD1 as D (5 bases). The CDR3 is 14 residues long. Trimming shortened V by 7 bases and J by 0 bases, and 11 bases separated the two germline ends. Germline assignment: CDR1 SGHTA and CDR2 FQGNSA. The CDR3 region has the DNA TGTGCCAGCACCGATGGGGCTAGCACAGATACGCAGTATTTT. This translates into CASTDGASTDTQYF.

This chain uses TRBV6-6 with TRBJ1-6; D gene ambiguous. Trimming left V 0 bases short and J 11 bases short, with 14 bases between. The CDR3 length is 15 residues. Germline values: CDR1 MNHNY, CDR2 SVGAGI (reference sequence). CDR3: CASSYSPESAAPLHF. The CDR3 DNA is TGTGCCAGCAGTTACTCCCCGGAGAGTGCAGCACCCCTCCACTTT.

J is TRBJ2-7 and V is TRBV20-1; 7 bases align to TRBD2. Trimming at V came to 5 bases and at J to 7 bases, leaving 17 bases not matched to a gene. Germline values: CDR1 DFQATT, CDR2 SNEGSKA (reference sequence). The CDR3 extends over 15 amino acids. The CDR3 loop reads CSARTPGRRLREQYF. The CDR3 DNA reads TGCAGTGCTCGCACCCCCGGGAGGAGACTTCGGGAGCAGTACTTC.

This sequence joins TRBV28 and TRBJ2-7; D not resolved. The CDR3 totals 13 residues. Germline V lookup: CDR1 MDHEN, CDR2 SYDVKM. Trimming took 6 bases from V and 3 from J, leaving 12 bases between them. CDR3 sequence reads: CASSDTTFYEQYF. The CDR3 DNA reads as TGTGCCAGCAGCGACACCACCTTCTACGAGCAGTACTTC.

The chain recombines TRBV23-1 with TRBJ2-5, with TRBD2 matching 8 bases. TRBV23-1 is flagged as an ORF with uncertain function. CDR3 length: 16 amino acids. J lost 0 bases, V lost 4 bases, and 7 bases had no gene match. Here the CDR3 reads CASSRSASGYQETQYF. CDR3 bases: TGCGCCAGCAGTCGGAGCGCTAGCGGGTACCAAGAGACCCAGTACTTC.

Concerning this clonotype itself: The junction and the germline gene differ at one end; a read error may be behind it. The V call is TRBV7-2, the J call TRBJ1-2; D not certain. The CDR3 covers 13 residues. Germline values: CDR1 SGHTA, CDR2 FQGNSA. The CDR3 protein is CASSLRTDYDYTF. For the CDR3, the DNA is TGTGCCAGCAGCTTAAGGACGGACTATGACTACACCTTC.

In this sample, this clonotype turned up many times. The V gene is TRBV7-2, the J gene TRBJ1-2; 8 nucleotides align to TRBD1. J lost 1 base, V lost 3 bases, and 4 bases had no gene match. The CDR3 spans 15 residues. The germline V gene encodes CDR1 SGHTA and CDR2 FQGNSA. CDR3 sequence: CASSLMTGVNYGYTF. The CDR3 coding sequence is TGTGCCAGCAGCTTGATGACAGGGGTTAACTATGGCTACACCTTC.

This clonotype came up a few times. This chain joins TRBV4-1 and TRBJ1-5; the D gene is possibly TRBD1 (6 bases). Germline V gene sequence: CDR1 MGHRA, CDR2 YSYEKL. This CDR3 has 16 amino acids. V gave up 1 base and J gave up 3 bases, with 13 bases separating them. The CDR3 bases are TGCGCCAGCAGCCAAGCAGGGGTAGGGAACAATCAGCCCCAGCATTTT. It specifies CASSQAGVGNNQPQHF.

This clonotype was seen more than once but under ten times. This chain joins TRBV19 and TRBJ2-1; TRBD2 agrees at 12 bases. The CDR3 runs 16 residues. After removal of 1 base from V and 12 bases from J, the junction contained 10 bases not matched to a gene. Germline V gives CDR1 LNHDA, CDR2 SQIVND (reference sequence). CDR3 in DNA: TGTGCCAGTAGTATAGGGAGGACTAGCGGGATGGGTGGGCAGTTCTTC. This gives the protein CASSIGRTSGMGGQFF.

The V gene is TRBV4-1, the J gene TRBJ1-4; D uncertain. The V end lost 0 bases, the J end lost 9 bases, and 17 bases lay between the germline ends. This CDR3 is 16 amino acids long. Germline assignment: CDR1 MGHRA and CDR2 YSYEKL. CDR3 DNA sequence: TGCGCCAGCAGCCAAGATCTCCGGCCGGCAAGAAAAAAACTGTTTTTT. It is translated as CASSQDLRPARKKLFF.

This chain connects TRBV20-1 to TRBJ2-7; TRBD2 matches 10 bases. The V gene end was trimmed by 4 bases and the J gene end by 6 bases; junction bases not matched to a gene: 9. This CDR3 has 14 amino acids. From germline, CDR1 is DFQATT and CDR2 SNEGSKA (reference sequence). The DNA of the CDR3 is TGCAGTGCTAAACAGCGGGGGGGAAGGATCGAGCAGTACTTC. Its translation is CSAKQRGGRIEQYF.

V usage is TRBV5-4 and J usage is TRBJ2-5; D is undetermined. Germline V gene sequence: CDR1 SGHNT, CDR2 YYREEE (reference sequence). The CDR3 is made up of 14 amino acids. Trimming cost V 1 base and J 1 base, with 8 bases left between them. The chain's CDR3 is CASSLRKGQETQYF. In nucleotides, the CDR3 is TGTGCCAGCAGCTTGCGTAAGGGCCAAGAGACCCAGTACTTC. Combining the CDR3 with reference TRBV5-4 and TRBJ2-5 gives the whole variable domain ETGVTQSPTHLIKTRGQQVTLRCSSQSGHNTVSWYQQALGQGPQFIFQYYREEENGRGNFPPRFSGLQFPNYSSELNVNALELDDSALYLCASSLRKGQETQYFGPGTRLLVL.

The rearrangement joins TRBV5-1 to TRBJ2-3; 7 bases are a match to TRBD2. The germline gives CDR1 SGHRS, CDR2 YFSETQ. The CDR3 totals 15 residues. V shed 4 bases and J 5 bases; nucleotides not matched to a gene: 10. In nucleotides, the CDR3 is TGCGCCAGCAGCCCTCCGGCGGGAGCGATAGATACGCAGTATTTT. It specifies CASSPPAGAIDTQYF.

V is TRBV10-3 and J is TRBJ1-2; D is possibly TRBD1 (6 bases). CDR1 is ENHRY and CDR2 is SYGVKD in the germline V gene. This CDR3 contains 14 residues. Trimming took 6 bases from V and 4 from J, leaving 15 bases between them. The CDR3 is CAISGQLQAYGYTF. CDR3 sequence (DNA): TGTGCCATCAGCGGACAGCTTCAGGCCTATGGCTACACCTTC.

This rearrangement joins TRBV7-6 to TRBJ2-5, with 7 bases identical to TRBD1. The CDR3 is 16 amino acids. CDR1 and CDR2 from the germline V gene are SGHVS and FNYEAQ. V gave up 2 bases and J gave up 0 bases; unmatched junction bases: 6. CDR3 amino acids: CASSLPEQGNQETQYF. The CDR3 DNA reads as TGTGCCAGCAGCTTACCCGAACAGGGGAACCAAGAGACCCAGTACTTC. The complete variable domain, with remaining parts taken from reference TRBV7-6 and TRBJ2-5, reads GAGVSQSPRYKVTKRGQDVALRCDPISGHVSLYWYRQALGQGPEFLTYFNYEAQQDKSGLPNDRFSAERPEGSISTLTIQRTEQRDSAMYRCASSLPEQGNQETQYFGPGTRLLVL.

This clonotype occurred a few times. CDR3 DNA: TGCGCCAGCAGCCAAGGGGCTAGCGGGACCCCCTACAATGAGCAGTTCTTC. Its translation is CASSQGASGTPYNEQFF. The chain joins TRBV4-3 to TRBJ2-1; TRBD2 matches 9 bases. Germline V gene lookup returns CDR1 LGHNA and CDR2 YSLEER. V trimming: 1 base; J trimming: 2 bases; junction bases outside the gene matches: 6. This CDR3 has 17 amino acids.

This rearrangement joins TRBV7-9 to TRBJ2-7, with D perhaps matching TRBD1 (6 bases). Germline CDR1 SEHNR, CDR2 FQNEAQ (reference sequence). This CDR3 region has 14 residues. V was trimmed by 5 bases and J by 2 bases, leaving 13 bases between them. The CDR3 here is CASSPPGHTYEQYF. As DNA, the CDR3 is TGTGCCAGCAGCCCACCGGGACACACCTACGAGCAGTACTTC. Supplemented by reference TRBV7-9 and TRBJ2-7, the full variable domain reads DTGVSQNPRHKITKRGQNVTFRCDPISEHNRLYWYRQTLGQGPEFLTYFQNEAQLEKSRLLSDRFSAERPKGSFSTLEIQRTEQGDSAMYLCASSPPGHTYEQYFGPGTRLTVT.

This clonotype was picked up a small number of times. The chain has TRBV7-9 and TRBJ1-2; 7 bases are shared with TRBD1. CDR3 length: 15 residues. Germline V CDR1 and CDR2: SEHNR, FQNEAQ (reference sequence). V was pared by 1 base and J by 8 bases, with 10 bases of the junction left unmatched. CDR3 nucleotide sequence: TGTGCCAGCAGCTTAGGTCCCAGGGGGACTGTCGGCTACACCTTC. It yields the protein CASSLGPRGTVGYTF.

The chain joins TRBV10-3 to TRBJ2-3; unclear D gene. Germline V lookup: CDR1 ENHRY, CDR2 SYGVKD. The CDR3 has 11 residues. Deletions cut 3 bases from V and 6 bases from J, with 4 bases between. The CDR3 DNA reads TGTGCCATCAGTGACCGGGATACGCAGTATTTT. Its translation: CAISDRDTQYF.